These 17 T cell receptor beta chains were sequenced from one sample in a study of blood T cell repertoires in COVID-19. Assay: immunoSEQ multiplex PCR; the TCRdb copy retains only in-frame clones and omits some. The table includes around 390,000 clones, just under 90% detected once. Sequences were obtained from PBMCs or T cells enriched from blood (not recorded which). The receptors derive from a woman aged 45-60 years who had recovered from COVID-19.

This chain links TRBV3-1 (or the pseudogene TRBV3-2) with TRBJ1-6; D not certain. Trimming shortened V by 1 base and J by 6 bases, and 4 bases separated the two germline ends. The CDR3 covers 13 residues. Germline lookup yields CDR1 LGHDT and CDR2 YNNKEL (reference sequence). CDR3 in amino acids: CASSQGSNSPLHF. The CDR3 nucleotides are TGTGCCAGCAGCCAAGGGAGTAATTCACCCCTCCACTTT.

CDR3 sequence: CASSPRDSLATNEKLFF. CDR3 DNA: TGTGCCAGCTCACCAAGGGACAGCCTCGCAACTAATGAAAAACTGTTTTTT. The chain has TRBV18 and TRBJ1-4, with 7 bases matching TRBD1. The CDR3 length is 17 residues. The junction had 6 bases not matched to a gene; V was cut back by 2 bases and J by 0 bases. CDR1 is KGHSH and CDR2 is LQKENI in the germline V gene.

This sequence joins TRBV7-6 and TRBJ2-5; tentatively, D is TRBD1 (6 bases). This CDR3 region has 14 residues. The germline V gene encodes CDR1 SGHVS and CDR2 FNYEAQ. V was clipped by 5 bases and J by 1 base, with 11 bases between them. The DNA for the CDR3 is TGTGCCAGCAGCCAAGGACAGACCCAAGAGACCCAGTACTTC. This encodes CASSQGQTQETQYF. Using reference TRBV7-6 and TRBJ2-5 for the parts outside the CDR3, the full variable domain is GAGVSQSPRYKVTKRGQDVALRCDPISGHVSLYWYRQALGQGPEFLTYFNYEAQQDKSGLPNDRFSAERPEGSISTLTIQRTEQRDSAMYRCASSQGQTQETQYFGPGTRLLVL.

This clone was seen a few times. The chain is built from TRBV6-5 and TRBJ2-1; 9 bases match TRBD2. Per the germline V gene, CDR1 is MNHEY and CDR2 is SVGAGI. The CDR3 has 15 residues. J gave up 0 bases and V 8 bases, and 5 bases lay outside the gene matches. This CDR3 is CASGSGGISYNEQFF. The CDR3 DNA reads TGTGCCAGCGGGAGCGGGGGGATCTCCTACAATGAGCAGTTCTTC.

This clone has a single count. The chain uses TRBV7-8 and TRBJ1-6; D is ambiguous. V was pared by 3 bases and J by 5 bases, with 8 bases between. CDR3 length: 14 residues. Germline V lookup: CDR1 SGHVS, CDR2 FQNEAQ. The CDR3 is CASSFQVDNSPLHF. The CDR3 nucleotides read TGTGCCAGCAGCTTCCAGGTTGATAATTCACCCCTCCACTTT.

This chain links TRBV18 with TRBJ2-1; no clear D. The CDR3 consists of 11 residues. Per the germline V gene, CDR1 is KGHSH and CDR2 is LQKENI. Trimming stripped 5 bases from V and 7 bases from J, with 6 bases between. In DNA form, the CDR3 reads TGTGCCAGCTCATACCAGAATGAGCAGTTCTTC. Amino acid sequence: CASSYQNEQFF.

DNA for the CDR3: TGCGCCAGCAGCCTGACAGGGGGAACCGGTGAAAAACTGTTTTTT. This translates into CASSLTGGTGEKLFF. The chain is built from TRBV4-1 and TRBJ1-4, with 9 bases aligning to TRBD1. Germline V gene sequence: CDR1 MGHRA, CDR2 YSYEKL. The CDR3 contains 15 residues. Germline trimming cut 4 bases from V and 7 bases from J; bases unmatched to any gene: 7.

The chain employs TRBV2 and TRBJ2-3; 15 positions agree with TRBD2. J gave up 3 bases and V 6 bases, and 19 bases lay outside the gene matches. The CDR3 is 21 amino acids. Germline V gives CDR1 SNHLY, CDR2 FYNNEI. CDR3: CASSRTSGGAGVRVRTDTQYF. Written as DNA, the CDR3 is TGTGCCAGCAGCCGGACTAGCGGGGGGGCCGGGGTCAGGGTAAGGACAGATACGCAGTATTTT.

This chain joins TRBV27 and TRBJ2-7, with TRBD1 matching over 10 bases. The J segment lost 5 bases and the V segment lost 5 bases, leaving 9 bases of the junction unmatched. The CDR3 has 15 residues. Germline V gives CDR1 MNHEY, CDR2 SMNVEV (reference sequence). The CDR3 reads CASSVIRDRGHEQYF. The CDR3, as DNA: TGTGCCAGCAGTGTAATCCGGGACAGGGGACACGAGCAGTACTTC.

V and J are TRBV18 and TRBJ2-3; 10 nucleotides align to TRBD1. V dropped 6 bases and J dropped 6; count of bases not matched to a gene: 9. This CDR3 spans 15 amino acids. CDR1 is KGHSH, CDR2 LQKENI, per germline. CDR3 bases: TGTGCCAGCTCGCCGGGACAGGGGCTTGGGGATACGCAGTATTTT. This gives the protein CASSPGQGLGDTQYF.

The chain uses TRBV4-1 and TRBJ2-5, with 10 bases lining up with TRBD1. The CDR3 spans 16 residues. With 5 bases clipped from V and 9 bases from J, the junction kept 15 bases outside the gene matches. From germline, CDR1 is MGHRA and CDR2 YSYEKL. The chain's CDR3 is CASSGRDRGTNGAQYF. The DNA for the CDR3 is TGCGCCAGCAGCGGCCGGGACAGGGGCACCAATGGGGCCCAGTACTTC.

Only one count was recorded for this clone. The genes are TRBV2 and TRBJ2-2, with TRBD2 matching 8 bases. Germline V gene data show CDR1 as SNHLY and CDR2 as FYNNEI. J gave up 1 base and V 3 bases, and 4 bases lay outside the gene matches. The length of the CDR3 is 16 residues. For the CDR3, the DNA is TGTGCCAGCAGTGATCTAGCGGGCATGAACACCGGGGAGCTGTTTTTT. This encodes CASSDLAGMNTGELFF.

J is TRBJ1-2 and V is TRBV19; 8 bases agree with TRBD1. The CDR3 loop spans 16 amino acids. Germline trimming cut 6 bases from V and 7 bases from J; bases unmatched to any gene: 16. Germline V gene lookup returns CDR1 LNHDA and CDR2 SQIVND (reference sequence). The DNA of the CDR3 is TGTGCCAGTAGGCGCGGCTCGGACAGGGCTGGCTCTGGCTACACCTTC. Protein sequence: CASRRGSDRAGSGYTF.

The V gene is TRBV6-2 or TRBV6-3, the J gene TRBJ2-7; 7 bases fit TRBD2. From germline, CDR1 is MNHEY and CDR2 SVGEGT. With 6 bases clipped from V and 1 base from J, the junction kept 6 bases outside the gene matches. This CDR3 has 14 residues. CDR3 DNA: TGTGCCAGCAGCCGCGGGGGAGGGTCCTACGAGCAGTACTTC. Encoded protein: CASSRGGGSYEQYF.

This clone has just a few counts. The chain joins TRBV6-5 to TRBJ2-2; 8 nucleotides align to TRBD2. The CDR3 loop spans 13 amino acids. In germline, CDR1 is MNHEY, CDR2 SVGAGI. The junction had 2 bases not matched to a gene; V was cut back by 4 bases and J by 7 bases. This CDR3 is CASSSLAGGELFF. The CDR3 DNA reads TGTGCCAGCAGTTCCCTAGCGGGCGGGGAGCTGTTTTTT.

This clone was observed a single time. The CDR3 coding sequence is TGTGCCAGCAGTGATGTCTTCGAGTTGAACACTGAAGCTTTCTTT. It encodes CASSDVFELNTEAFF. The chain links TRBV6-1 to TRBJ1-1; D is undetermined. Germline V lookup: CDR1 MNHNS, CDR2 SASEGT. The CDR3 length is 15 residues. V lost 3 bases and J lost 0, with 11 bases in between.

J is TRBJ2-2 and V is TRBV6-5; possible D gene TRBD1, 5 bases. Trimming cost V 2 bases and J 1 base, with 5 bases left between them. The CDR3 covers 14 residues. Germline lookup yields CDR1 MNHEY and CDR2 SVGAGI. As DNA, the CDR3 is TGTGCCAGCAGTTACCAGGGGAACACCGGGGAGCTGTTTTTT. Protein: CASSYQGNTGELFF.